The clone carrying this TCR beta chain was seen only a few times. The data belong to a study of blood T cell repertoires in COVID-19. Under the authors' procedure: Researchers report that nucleated cell counts were estimated from reference gene primer amplification. Method: immunoSEQ multiplex PCR; TCRdb's copy keeps in-frame clones and lacks some. The V and J calls and the clone size are those of that table, but D and trimming were determined from the DNA. Of 200,000 to 300,000 clones listed, around 84% are singletons. This sequence was found in a woman in her sixties with COVID-19, enrolled during active disease. The sample was peripheral blood.

The DNA of the CDR3 is TGTGCCAGCAGCTTTAGGGGGAACACCGGGGAGCTGTTTTTT. Translation gives CASSFRGNTGELFF. This chain uses TRBV7-2 with TRBJ2-2; TRBD1 is a possible D gene (5 bases). The CDR3 consists of 14 residues. Germline-derived CDR1 and CDR2 are SGHTA and FQGNSA. Trimming pared 3 bases from V and 1 base from J, leaving 6 bases between.